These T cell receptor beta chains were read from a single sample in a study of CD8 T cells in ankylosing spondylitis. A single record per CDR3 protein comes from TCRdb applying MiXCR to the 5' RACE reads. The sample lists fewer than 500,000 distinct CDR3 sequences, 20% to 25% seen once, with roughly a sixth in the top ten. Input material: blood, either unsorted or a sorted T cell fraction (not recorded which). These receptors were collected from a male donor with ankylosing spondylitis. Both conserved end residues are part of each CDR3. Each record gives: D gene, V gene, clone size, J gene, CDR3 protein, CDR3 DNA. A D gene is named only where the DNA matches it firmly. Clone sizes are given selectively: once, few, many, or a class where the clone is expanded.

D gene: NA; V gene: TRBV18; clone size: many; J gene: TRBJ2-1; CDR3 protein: CASSPPLPRGPDNEQFF; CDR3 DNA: TGTGCCAGCTCACCACCGCTACCCCGTGGGCCAGACAATGAGCAGTTCTTC
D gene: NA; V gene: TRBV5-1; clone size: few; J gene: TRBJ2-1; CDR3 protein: CASSLVTNTYNEQFF; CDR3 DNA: TGCGCCAGCAGCTTGGTTACGAATACCTACAATGAGCAGTTCTTC
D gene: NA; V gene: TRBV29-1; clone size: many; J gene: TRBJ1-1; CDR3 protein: CSGRTGPIGTEAFF; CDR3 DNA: TGCAGCGGAAGGACCGGACCCATTGGCACTGAAGCTTTCTTT
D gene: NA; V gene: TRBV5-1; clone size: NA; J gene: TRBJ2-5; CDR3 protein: CASSFGTAQETQYF; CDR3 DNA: TGCGCCAGCAGCTTCGGGACGGCCCAAGAGACCCAGTACTTC
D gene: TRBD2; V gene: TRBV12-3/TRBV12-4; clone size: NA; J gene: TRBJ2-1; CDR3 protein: CASSSLGLAGGNEQFF; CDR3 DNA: TGTGCCAGCAGTTCCCTAGGCCTAGCGGGAGGTAATGAGCAGTTCTTC
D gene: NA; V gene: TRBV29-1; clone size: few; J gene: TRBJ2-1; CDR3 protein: CSVEVSRVLEQFF; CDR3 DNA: TGCAGCGTTGAAGTCTCTAGGGTTCTTGAGCAGTTCTTC
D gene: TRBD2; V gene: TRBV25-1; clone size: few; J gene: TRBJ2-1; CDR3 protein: CASSPSPGLAEKSSYNEQFF; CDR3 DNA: TGTGCCAGCAGTCCCTCCCCGGGACTAGCGGAGAAGAGCTCCTACAATGAGCAGTTCTTC
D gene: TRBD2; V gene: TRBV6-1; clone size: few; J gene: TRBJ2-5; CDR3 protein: CASSGLGLEYQETQYF; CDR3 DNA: TGTGCCAGCAGTGGATTGGGACTAGAGTACCAAGAGACCCAGTACTTC
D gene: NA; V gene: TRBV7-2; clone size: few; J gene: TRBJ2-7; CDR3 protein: CASSFIPSGLSSYEQYF; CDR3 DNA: TGTGCCAGCAGCTTCATCCCCTCCGGGCTGAGCTCCTACGAGCAGTACTTC
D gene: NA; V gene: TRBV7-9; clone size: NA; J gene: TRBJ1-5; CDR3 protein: CASSSLGGNQPQHF; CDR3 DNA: TGTGCCAGCAGCTCTCTGGGGGGTAACCAGCCCCAGCATTTT
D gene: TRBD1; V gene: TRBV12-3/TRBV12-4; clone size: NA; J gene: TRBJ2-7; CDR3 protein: CASSLLNTGGEQYF; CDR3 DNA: TGTGCCAGCAGTTTATTGAACACAGGGGGCGAGCAGTACTTC
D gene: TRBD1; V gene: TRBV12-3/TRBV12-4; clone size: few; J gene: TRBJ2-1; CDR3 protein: CASSLAQGNEQFF; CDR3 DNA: TGTGCCAGCAGTTTAGCACAGGGGAATGAGCAGTTCTTC
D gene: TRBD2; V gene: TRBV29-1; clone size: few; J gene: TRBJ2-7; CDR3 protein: CSAAGREPYEQYF; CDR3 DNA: TGCAGCGCTGCGGGGAGGGAACCCTACGAGCAGTACTTC
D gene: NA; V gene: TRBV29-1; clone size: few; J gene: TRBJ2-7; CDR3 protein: CSASPGASGYEQYF; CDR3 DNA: TGCAGCGCCAGCCCAGGGGCGTCAGGGTACGAGCAGTACTTC
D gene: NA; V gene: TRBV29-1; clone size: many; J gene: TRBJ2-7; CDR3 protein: CSVGWAPSYEQYF; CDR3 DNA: TGCAGCGTTGGTTGGGCTCCCTCCTACGAGCAGTACTTC
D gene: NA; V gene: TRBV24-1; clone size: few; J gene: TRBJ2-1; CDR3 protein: CATSSRAPGSYNEQFF; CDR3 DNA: TGTGCCACCAGTTCTAGGGCCCCCGGTTCCTACAATGAGCAGTTCTTC
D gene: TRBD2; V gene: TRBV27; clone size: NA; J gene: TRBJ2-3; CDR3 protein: CASSVAGGRSQYF; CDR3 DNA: TGTGCCAGCAGTGTCGCGGGAGGGCGGTCGCAGTATTTT